This T cell receptor beta chain came from a study of vaccination effects on CD4 cells after COVID-19. Turning to this clone: The target antigen is unknown.

Sequencing followed a ViraFEST assay step that expanded antigen-specific CD4+ T cells with viral peptide pools. On roughly day 10 of culture, CD4+ T cells were separated out. Recipients of the vaccine had no prior SARS-CoV-2 infection and negative nucleocapsid antibodies. Both day 3 and day 7 saw half the medium replaced with IL-2 medium. Only in-frame clones appear in the TCRdb table, and some are missing; sequencing was by immunoSEQ multiplex PCR. Of tens of thousands of clones listed, around 73% are singletons. The TCR was taken from a human donor who received a COVID-19 vaccine. Sequenced here: CD4+ T cells from PBMCs cultured with HCoV-OC43 spike peptides, sampled before COVID-19 vaccination. The sample's subset: HCoV-OC43 spike overlapping peptide pool stimulation.

CDR3 in DNA: TGTGCCAGCAGTGAAGGGCAGGAGAGCTCCTACGAGCAGTACTTC. As protein: CASSEGQESSYEQYF. The chain joins TRBV25-1 to TRBJ2-7; D is unclear. Looked up from germline, CDR1 is MGHDK and CDR2 is SYGVNS. The CDR3 runs to 15 residues. V lost 2 bases and J 0 bases, leaving 11 bases between the germline ends.